These 26 T cell receptor beta chains were all obtained from the same sample, sequenced in a study of shared clonotypes between healthy human individuals. Clones were sequenced by immunoSEQ multiplex PCR, and TCRdb holds only the in-frame ones, with some missing. The table records roughly 2.2 million clones, 85% to 95% of them present only once. Specimen: naive CD4+ T cells from PBMCs. Regarding subset: CD45RA+ positively selected. Every receptor here comes from a man aged 18 to 30 in good health. Some clones in this sample may be carry-over from other donors' samples.

The chain employs TRBV15 and TRBJ2-3; 9 bases fit TRBD2. The CDR3 totals 16 residues. Germline CDR1 LNHNV, CDR2 YYDKDF (reference sequence). The J segment lost 3 bases and the V segment lost 3 bases, leaving 7 bases of the junction unmatched. CDR3 in amino acids: CATSRKLSGRTDTQYF. CDR3 coding DNA: TGTGCCACCAGCAGGAAACTGAGCGGGAGGACAGATACGCAGTATTTT.

This chain uses TRBV6-5 with TRBJ1-5; TRBD1 agrees at 9 bases. The CDR3 covers 14 residues. V lost 4 bases to trimming and J lost 6 bases; unmatched junction nucleotides: 4. Germline loops: CDR1 MNHEY, CDR2 SVGAGI. Here the CDR3 DNA reads TGTGCCAGCAGTTGGGACAGGGCAGGTCAGCCCCAGCATTTT. Protein product: CASSWDRAGQPQHF.

The chain has TRBV30 and TRBJ2-7; possibly TRBD1 or TRBD2 for D (5 bases each). The V end was cut by 1 base, the J end by 7 bases, with 11 bases between. This CDR3 region has 12 residues. The V gene's germline CDR1 is GTSNPN and CDR2 SVGIG (reference sequence). DNA of the CDR3: TGTGCCTGGAGTGCAGGGTCGGGGGAGCAGTACTTC. Protein sequence: CAWSAGSGEQYF.

The gene calls are TRBV7-9 and TRBJ2-2, with 8 bases matching TRBD1. The ends lost 6 bases at V and 1 base at J; junction bases unmatched: 10. CDR3 length: 17 amino acids. Germline loops: CDR1 SEHNR, CDR2 FQNEAQ (reference sequence). The CDR3 sequence is CASRGPQGAKNTGELFF. CDR3 DNA sequence: TGTGCCAGCAGGGGCCCCCAGGGGGCGAAGAACACCGGGGAGCTGTTTTTT.

The chain combines TRBV18 with TRBJ1-1; possible D gene TRBD1, 6 bases. Per germline, CDR1 KGHSH and CDR2 LQKENI. V lost 2 bases and J 5 bases, leaving 15 bases between the germline ends. There are 15 residues in the CDR3. Written as DNA, the CDR3 is TGTGCCAGCTCACCATCGAGGACAGCGGAAACTGAAGCTTTCTTT. The encoded protein is CASSPSRTAETEAFF.

This rearrangement joins TRBV11-3 to TRBJ2-2; D unresolved. The CDR3 consists of 16 residues. The V end lost 1 base, the J end lost 6 bases, and 15 bases lay between the germline ends. CDR1 and CDR2 from the germline V gene are SGHNT and YENEEA. The CDR3 region is CASSLVPPELAGELFF. In DNA, the CDR3 is TGTGCCAGCAGCTTAGTTCCACCGGAGCTGGCCGGGGAGCTGTTTTTT.

The chain has TRBV9 and TRBJ2-1, with 9 nucleotides matching TRBD2. CDR1 is SGDLS, CDR2 YYNGEE, per germline. The CDR3 loop spans 16 amino acids. The ends lost 3 bases at V and 11 bases at J; junction bases unmatched: 15. The CDR3 bases are TGTGCCAGCAGCGCTGAGCTAGCGGGATCCCGGTGGAAGCAGTTCTTC. Amino acid sequence: CASSAELAGSRWKQFF.

The chain recombines TRBV29-1 with TRBJ2-5; D perhaps matches TRBD2 (5 bases). The J call may be wrong; the DNA end is better matched by TRBJ2-7. The CDR3 runs 14 residues. CDR1 is SQVTM and CDR2 is ANQGSEA in the germline V gene. The CDR3 sequence: CSARRGPGRGEQYF. As DNA, the CDR3 is TGCAGCGCCAGACGGGGTCCGGGGAGAGGCGAGCAGTACTTC.

This clone was counted once. The sample carries other DNA sequences with the same CDR3. The rearrangement uses TRBV20-1 and TRBJ1-3; no clear D gene. Germline CDR1 and CDR2: DFQATT and SNEGSKA (reference sequence). The CDR3 extends over 10 amino acids. The ends were cut back, 5 bases at V and 3 bases at J, with 2 bases in the middle. As DNA, the CDR3 is TGCAGTGCTGGTGGAAACACCATATATTTT. This codes for CSAGGNTIYF.

The chain recombines TRBV7-3 with TRBJ2-1; D possibly corresponds to TRBD1 (6 bases). Germline CDR1 and CDR2: SGHTA and FQGTGA. With 3 bases removed from V and 8 bases from J, the gap between germline ends came to 14 bases. The CDR3 runs to 14 residues. CDR3: CASSFAHRVDEQFF. DNA for the CDR3: TGTGCCAGCAGCTTCGCTCACAGGGTGGATGAGCAGTTCTTC.

The CDR3 loop is CASSLPRGGTQYF. The CDR3 DNA reads as TGTGCCAGCAGTCTCCCTAGGGGGGGCACGCAGTATTTT. The chain employs TRBV28 and TRBJ2-3; a possible D gene is TRBD2 (7 bases). This CDR3 contains 13 residues. V dropped 5 bases and J dropped 9 bases, with 15 bases sitting between them. Per the germline V gene, CDR1 is MDHEN and CDR2 is SYDVKM.

About this clone itself: The sample holds other DNA sequences that translate to the same CDR3. This chain uses TRBV18 with TRBJ2-7; D is possibly TRBD2 (6 bases). V gave up 6 bases and J gave up 0 bases, with 15 bases separating them. The CDR3 extends over 15 amino acids. Germline V lookup: CDR1 KGHSH, CDR2 LQKENI. CDR3 nucleotides: TGTGCCAGCTCGCTGACTAGAGTGAGCTCCTACGAGCAGTACTTC. This codes for CASSLTRVSSYEQYF.

A remark on this clone: No DNA is shown, since the ends of the CDR3 on it are uncertain; the CDR3 is the one TCRdb lists. The chain employs TRBV28 and TRBJ2-1; the DNA was not compared with TRBD1, the D call given in the table. The CDR3 numbers 16 amino acids, ends counted. The germline gives CDR1 MDHEN, CDR2 SYDVKM. The CDR3 loop reads CASSLRARGSYNEQFF.

The rearrangement joins TRBV18 to TRBJ2-7; D call uncertain. From germline, CDR1 is KGHSH and CDR2 LQKENI. This CDR3 is built from 13 residues. V lost 4 bases and J lost 4, with 11 bases in between. This CDR3 reads CASSLAFEYEQYF. DNA of the CDR3: TGTGCCAGCTCACTTGCCTTTGAGTACGAGCAGTACTTC.

The chain is built from TRBV10-3 and TRBJ2-5; no clear D gene. This CDR3 comprises 13 residues. Trimming pared 4 bases from V and 1 base from J, leaving 7 bases between. From germline, CDR1 is ENHRY and CDR2 SYGVKD. The CDR3 loop is CAISGNRQETQYF. CDR3 DNA sequence: TGTGCCATCAGTGGTAACCGCCAAGAGACCCAGTACTTC.

The chain recombines TRBV28 with TRBJ2-3; D assignment may be TRBD1 or TRBD2 (5 bases each). CDR1 is MDHEN and CDR2 is SYDVKM in the germline V gene. Trimming took 4 bases from V and 0 from J, leaving 11 bases between them. This CDR3 contains 15 residues. In DNA, the CDR3 is TGTGCCAGCAGTTCCGGGGCTACTAGCACAGATACGCAGTATTTT. Encoded protein: CASSSGATSTDTQYF.

Worth noting for this clone: The sample has other DNA sequences that encode this CDR3 too. This rearrangement joins TRBV30 to TRBJ2-1; D gene ambiguous. This CDR3 contains 11 residues. Germline V gene lookup returns CDR1 GTSNPN and CDR2 SVGIG (reference sequence). The ends were cut back, 2 bases at V and 6 bases at J, with 5 bases in the middle. In DNA form, the CDR3 reads TGTGCCTGGAGTCTTCGCAATGAGCAGTTCTTC. This codes for CAWSLRNEQFF.

This chain uses TRBV7-3 with TRBJ2-3; TRBD2 is a possible D gene (6 bases). V lost 5 bases and J lost 5, with 17 bases in between. The CDR3 has 15 residues. Germline V gene sequence: CDR1 SGHTA, CDR2 FQGTGA. CDR3 sequence reads: CASSGGTPGGDTQYF. The CDR3 DNA sequence: TGTGCCAGCAGCGGAGGGACCCCCGGGGGAGATACGCAGTATTTT.

The J gene is TRBJ2-7, the V gene TRBV13; 10 nucleotides match TRBD2. The V and J ends lost 3 bases and 5 bases, in that order; junction bases with no gene match: 4. There are 14 residues in the CDR3. Germline V gene sequence: CDR1 PRHDT, CDR2 FYEKMQ (reference sequence). The CDR3 here is CASSLGLALHEQYF. CDR3 in DNA: TGTGCCAGCAGCTTGGGACTAGCGTTGCACGAGCAGTACTTC.

The CDR3 region is CASSEKDHGVTLWGLATTGTEQYF. The DNA for the CDR3 is TGCGCCAGCAGTGAAAAGGATCATGGTGTAACATTGTGGGGACTAGCAACGACTGGCACCGAGCAGTACTTC. V usage is TRBV10-2 and J usage is TRBJ2-7, with 9 bases aligning to TRBD2. Germline assignment: CDR1 WSHSY and CDR2 SAAADI. The ends lost 3 bases at V and 6 bases at J; junction bases unmatched: 36. The CDR3 totals 24 residues.

This chain joins TRBV5-1 and TRBJ2-7, with D perhaps matching TRBD2 (7 bases). The V and J ends lost 4 bases and 1 base respectively, with 15 bases between them. The CDR3 spans 15 residues. CDR1 and CDR2 (germline): SGHRS, YFSETQ. The CDR3 loop is CASSHAGARSYEQYF. The CDR3 DNA follows: TGCGCCAGCAGCCACGCGGGGGCGCGGTCCTACGAGCAGTACTTC.

J is TRBJ1-5 and V is TRBV6-1; D remains ambiguous. Trimming removed 7 bases from V and 0 bases from J, with 10 bases in between. CDR3 length equals 14 residues. Germline V gives CDR1 MNHNS, CDR2 SASEGT. Here the CDR3 reads CASNVEYSNQPQHF. CDR3 sequence (DNA): TGTGCCAGCAATGTGGAATATAGCAATCAGCCCCAGCATTTT.

This chain joins TRBV30 and TRBJ1-2; TRBD1 might be the D (5 bases). CDR3 length: 12 residues. Trimming removed 3 bases from V and 8 bases from J, with 13 bases in between. Germline V gene lookup returns CDR1 GTSNPN and CDR2 SVGIG (reference sequence). CDR3 residues: CAWRPREGGYTF. The CDR3 DNA is TGTGCCTGGAGGCCCAGGGAAGGCGGCTACACCTTC.

This chain uses TRBV28 with TRBJ2-3; no definite D call. Germline CDR1 is MDHEN and CDR2 is SYDVKM. V shed 6 bases and J shed 5 bases, with 9 bases lying between them. This CDR3 has 12 residues. The CDR3 reads CASSTQRDTQYF. The CDR3 DNA is TGTGCCAGCAGCACCCAAAGAGATACGCAGTATTTT.

The chain recombines TRBV7-9 with TRBJ2-5; D possibly uses TRBD1 or TRBD2 (6 bases each). TRBJ2-7 explains the end of the DNA better; the J call may be wrong. Germline CDR1 reads SEHNR; CDR2 reads FQNEAQ (reference sequence). The CDR3 length is 15 residues. This chain's CDR3 is CASSLSRGGGFEQYF. DNA for the CDR3: TGTGCCAGCAGCTTATCCAGGGGAGGAGGGTTCGAGCAGTACTTC.

The rearrangement joins TRBV7-9 to TRBJ1-3; 9 bases line up with TRBD1. The junction had 9 bases not matched to a gene; V was cut back by 5 bases and J by 1 base. The CDR3 length is 17 residues. Per the germline V gene, CDR1 is SEHNR and CDR2 is FQNEAQ (reference sequence). The CDR3 DNA is TGTGCCAGCAGCACATTTATACAGGGGGCGTCTGGAAACACCATATATTTT. It codes for CASSTFIQGASGNTIYF.